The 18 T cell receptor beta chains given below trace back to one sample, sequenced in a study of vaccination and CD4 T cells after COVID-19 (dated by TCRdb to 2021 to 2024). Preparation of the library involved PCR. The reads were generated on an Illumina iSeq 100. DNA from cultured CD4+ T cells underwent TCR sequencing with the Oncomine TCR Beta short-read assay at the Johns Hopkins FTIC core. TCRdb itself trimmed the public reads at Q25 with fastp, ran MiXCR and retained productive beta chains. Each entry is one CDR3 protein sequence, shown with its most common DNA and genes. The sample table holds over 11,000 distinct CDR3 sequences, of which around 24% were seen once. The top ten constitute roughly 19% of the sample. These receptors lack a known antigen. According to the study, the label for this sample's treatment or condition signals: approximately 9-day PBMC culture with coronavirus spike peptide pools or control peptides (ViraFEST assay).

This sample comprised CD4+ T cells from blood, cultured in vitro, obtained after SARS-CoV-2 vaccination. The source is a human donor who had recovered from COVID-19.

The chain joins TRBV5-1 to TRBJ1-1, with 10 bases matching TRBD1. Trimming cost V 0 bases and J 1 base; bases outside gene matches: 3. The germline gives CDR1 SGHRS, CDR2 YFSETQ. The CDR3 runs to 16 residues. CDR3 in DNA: TGCGCCAGCAGCTTGGGACAGGGGGCAGGGAACACTGAAGCTTTCTTT. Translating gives CASSLGQGAGNTEAFF.

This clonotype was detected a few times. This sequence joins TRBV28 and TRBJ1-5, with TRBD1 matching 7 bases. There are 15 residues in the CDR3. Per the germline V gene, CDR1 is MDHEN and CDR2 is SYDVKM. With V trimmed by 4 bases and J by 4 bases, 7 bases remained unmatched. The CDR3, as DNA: TGTGCCAGCAGTTGGAGCGGGACAGAGAATCAGCCCCAGCATTTT. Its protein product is CASSWSGTENQPQHF.

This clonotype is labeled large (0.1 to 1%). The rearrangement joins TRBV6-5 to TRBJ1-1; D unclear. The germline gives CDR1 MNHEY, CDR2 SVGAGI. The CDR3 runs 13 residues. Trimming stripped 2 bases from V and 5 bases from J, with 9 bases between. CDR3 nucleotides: TGTGCCAGCAGTTACATAGGGAGAACTGAAGCTTTCTTT. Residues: CASSYIGRTEAFF.

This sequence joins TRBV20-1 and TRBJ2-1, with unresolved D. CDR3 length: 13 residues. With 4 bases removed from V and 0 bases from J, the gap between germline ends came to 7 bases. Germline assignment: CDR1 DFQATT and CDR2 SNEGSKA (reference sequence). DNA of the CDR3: TGCAGTGCTACTCGCAGCTCCTACAATGAGCAGTTCTTC. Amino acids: CSATRSSYNEQFF.

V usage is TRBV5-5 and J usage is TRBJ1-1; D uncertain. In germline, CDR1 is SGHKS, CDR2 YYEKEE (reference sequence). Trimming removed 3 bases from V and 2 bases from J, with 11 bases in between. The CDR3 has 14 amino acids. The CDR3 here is CASSSDGRNTEAFF. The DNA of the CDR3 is TGTGCCAGCAGCTCAGACGGTAGAAACACTGAAGCTTTCTTT.

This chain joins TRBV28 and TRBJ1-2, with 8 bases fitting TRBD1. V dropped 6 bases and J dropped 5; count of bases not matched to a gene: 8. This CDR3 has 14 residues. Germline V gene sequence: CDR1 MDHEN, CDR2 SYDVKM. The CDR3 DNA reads TGTGCCAGCAGCTGGGGGAACAGGGGGTATGGCTACACCTTC. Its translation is CASSWGNRGYGYTF.

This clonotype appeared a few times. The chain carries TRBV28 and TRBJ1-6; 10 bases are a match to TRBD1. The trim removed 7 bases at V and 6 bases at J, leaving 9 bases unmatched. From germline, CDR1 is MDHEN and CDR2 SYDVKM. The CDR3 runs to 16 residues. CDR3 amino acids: CASTLRGTGVNSPLHF. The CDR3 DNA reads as TGTGCCAGCACCCTAAGAGGGACAGGGGTTAATTCACCCCTCCACTTT.

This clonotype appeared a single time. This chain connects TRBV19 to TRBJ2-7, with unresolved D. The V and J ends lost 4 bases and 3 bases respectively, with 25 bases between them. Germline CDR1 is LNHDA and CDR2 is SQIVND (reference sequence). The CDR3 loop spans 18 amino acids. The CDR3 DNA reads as TGTGCCAGTAGTAGGGGATGGGCCATTGGTTCCTCCGACTACGAGCAGTACTTC. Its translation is CASSRGWAIGSSDYEQYF.

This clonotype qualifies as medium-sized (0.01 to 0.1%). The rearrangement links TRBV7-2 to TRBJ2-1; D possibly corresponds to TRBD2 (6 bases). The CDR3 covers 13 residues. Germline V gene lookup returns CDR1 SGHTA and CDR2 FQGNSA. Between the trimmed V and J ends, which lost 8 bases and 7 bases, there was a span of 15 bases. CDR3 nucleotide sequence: TGTGCCAGCGGCACGTACCTAGCGAATGAGCAGTTCTTC. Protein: CASGTYLANEQFF.

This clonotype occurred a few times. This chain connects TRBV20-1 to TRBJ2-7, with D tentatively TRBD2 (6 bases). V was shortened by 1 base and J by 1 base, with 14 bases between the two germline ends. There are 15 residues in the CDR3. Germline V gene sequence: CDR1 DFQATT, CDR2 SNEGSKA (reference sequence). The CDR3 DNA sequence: TGCAGTGCTAGAGGTCCGGGGACTGGATCCTACGAGCAGTACTTC. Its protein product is CSARGPGTGSYEQYF.

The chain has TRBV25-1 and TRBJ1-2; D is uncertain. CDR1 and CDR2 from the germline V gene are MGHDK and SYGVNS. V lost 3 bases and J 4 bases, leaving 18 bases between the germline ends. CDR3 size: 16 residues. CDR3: CASSDTSGPRGYGYTF. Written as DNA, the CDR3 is TGTGCCAGCAGTGATACTTCTGGTCCCCGAGGCTATGGCTACACCTTC.

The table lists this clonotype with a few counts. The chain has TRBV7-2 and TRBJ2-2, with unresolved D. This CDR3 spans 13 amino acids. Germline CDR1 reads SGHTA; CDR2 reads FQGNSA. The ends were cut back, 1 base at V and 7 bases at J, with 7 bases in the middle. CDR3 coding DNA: TGTGCCAGCAGCTTAGATGGTCTCGGGGAGCTGTTTTTT. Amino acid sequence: CASSLDGLGELFF.

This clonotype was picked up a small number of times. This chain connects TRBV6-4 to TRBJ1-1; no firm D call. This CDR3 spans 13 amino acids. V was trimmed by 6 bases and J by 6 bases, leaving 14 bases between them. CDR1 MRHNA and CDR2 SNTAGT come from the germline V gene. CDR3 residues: CASSTGSSPEAFF. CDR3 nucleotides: TGTGCCAGCAGCACCGGGAGTAGCCCTGAAGCTTTCTTT.

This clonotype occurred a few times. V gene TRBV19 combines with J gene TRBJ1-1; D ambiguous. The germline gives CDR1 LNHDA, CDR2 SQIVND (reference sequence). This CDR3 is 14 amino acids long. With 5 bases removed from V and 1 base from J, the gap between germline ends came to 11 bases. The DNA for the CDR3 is TGTGCCAGTAGTTTGGGCAGTTGGAACACTGAAGCTTTCTTT. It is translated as CASSLGSWNTEAFF. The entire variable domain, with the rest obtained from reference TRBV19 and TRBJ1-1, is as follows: DGGITQSPKYLFRKEGQNVTLSCEQNLNHDAMYWYRQDPGQGLRLIYYSQIVNDFQKGDIAEGYSVSREKKESFPLTVTSAQKNPTAFYLCASSLGSWNTEAFFGQGTRLTVV.

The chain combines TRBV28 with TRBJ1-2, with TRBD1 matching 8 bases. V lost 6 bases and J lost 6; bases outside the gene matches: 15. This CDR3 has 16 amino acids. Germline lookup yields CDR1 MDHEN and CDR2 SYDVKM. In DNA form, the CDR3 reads TGTGCCAGCAGAAACCTTAAAACAGGGGGGTTGGATGGCTACACCTTC. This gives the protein CASRNLKTGGLDGYTF.

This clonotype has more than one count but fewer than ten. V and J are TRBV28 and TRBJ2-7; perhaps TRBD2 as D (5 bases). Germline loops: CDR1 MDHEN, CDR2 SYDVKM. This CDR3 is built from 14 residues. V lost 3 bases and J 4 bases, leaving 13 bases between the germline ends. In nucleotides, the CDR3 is TGTGCCAGCAGTTTGTCCCGGGGATTGTACGAGCAGTACTTC. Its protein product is CASSLSRGLYEQYF.

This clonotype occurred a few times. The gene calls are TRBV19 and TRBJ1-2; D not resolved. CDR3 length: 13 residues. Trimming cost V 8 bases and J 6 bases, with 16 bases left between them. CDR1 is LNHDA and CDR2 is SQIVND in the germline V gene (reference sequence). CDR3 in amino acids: CASGSDWRHGYTF. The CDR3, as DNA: TGTGCCAGTGGGAGCGACTGGAGGCATGGCTACACCTTC.

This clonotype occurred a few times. The CDR3 reads CASSRGNTIYF. CDR3 nucleotides: TGTGCCAGCAGCCGTGGAAACACCATATATTTT. The V and J genes are TRBV7-6 and TRBJ1-3; D is undetermined. Germline CDR1 is SGHVS and CDR2 is FNYEAQ. This CDR3 contains 11 residues. The V and J ends lost 5 bases and 3 bases respectively, with 2 bases between them.